The clone carrying this T cell receptor beta chain was seen at least ten times. TCRdb called the 5' RACE reads again in MiXCR, with one record for every CDR3 protein. Here the sample spans about 54,000 distinct CDR3 sequences, 17% being singletons. V was trimmed by 4 bases and J by 5 bases, leaving 15 bases between them. The CDR3 contains 13 residues. Germline V gives CDR1 DFQATT, CDR2 SNEGSKA (reference sequence). The clonotype comes from a female donor with breast cancer. The sample taken for sequencing was naive CD4+ T cells sorted from blood. Documented subset: naive CD4+ T cells, CD4+CD45RA+CD25-. This rearrangement joins TRBV20-1 to TRBJ2-7; D possibly corresponds to TRBD2 (5 bases). CDR3: CSATPTVRDEQYF. CDR3 in DNA: TGCAGTGCTACACCTACTGTGCGGGACGAGCAGTACTTC.